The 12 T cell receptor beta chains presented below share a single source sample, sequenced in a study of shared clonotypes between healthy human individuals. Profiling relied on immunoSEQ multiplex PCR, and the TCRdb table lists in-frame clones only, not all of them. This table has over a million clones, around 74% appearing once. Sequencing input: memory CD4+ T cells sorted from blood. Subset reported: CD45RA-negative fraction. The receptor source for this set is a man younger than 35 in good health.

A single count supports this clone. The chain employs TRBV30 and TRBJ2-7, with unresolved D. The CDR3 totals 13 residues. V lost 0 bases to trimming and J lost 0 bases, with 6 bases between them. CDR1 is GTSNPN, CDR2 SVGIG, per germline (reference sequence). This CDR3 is CAWSVKASYEQYF. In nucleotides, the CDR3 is TGTGCCTGGAGTGTCAAGGCCTCCTACGAGCAGTACTTC.

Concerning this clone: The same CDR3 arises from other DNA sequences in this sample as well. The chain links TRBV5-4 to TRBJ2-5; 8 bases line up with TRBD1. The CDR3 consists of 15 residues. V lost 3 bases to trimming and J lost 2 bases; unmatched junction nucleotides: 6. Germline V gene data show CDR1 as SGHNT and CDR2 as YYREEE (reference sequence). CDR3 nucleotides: TGTGCCAGCAGCTCAGGACAGGGCAGGCAAGAGACCCAGTACTTC. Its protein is CASSSGQGRQETQYF.

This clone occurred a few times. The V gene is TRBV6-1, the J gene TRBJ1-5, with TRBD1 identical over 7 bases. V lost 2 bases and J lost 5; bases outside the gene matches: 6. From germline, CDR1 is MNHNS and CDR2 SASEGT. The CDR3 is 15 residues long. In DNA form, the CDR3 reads TGTGCCAGCAGTGAATGGGGCAGGGGGGATCAGCCCCAGCATTTT. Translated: CASSEWGRGDQPQHF.

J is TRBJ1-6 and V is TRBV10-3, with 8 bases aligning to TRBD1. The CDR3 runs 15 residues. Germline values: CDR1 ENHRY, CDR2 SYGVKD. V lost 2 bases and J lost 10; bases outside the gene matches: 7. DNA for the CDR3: TGTGCCATCAGTGAGGGCAGGGGGCGGGAATCACCCCTCCACTTT. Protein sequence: CAISEGRGRESPLHF.

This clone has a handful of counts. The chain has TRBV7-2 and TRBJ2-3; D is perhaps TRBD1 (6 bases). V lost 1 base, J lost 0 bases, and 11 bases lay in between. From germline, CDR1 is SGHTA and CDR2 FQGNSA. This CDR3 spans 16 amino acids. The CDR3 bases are TGTGCCAGCAGCTTAGGCAGGGGTAAGAGCACAGATACGCAGTATTTT. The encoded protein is CASSLGRGKSTDTQYF. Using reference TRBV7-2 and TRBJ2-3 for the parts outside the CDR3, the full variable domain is GAGVSQSPSNKVTEKGKDVELRCDPISGHTALYWYRQSLGQGLEFLIYFQGNSAPDKSGLPSDRFSAERTGGSVSTLTIQRTQQEDSAVYLCASSLGRGKSTDTQYFGPGTRLTVL.

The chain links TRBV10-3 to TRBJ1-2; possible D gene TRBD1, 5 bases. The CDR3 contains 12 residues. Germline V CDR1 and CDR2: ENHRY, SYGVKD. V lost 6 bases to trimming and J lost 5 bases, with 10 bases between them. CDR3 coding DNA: TGTGCCATCAGCCCGACAGCTTATGGCTACACCTTC. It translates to CAISPTAYGYTF.

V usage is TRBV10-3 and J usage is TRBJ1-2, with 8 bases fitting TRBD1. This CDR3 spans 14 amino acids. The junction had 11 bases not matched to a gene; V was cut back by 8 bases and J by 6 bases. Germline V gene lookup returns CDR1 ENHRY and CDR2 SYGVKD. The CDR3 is CAIRGTGGINGYTF. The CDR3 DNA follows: TGTGCCATCCGCGGGACAGGAGGAATAAATGGCTACACCTTC.

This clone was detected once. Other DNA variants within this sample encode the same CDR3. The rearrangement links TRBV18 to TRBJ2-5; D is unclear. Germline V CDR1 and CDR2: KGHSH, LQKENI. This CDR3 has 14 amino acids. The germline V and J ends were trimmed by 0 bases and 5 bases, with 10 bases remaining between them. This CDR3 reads CASSPPSDSETQYF. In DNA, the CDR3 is TGTGCCAGCTCACCACCGAGTGATAGTGAGACCCAGTACTTC.

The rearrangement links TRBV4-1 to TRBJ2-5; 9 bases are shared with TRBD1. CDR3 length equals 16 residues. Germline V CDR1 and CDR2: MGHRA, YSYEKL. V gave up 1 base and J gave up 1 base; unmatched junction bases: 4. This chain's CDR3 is CASSQGETGGQETQYF. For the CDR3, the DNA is TGCGCCAGCAGCCAAGGCGAGACAGGGGGCCAAGAGACCCAGTACTTC.

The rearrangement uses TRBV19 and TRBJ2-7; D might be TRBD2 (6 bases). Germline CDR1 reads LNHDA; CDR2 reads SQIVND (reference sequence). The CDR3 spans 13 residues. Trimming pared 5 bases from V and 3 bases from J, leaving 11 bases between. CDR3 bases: TGTGCCAGTAGTTTTGAGGGAGGCTACGAGCAGTACTTC. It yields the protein CASSFEGGYEQYF. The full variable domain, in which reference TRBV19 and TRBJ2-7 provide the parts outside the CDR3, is DGGITQSPKYLFRKEGQNVTLSCEQNLNHDAMYWYRQDPGQGLRLIYYSQIVNDFQKGDIAEGYSVSREKKESFPLTVTSAQKNPTAFYLCASSFEGGYEQYFGPGTRLTVT.

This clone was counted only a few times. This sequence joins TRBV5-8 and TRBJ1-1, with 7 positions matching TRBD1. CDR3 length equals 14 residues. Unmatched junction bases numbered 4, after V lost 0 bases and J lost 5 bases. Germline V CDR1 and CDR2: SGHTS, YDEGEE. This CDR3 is CASSLVQGYTEAFF. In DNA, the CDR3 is TGTGCCAGCAGCTTGGTACAGGGGTATACTGAAGCTTTCTTT.

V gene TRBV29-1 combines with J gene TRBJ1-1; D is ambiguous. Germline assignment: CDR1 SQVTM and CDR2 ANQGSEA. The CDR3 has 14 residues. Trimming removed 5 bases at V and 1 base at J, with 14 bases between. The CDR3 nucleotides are TGCAGCGTTCGCCGGGCCACTGGGAACACTGAAGCTTTCTTT. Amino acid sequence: CSVRRATGNTEAFF.